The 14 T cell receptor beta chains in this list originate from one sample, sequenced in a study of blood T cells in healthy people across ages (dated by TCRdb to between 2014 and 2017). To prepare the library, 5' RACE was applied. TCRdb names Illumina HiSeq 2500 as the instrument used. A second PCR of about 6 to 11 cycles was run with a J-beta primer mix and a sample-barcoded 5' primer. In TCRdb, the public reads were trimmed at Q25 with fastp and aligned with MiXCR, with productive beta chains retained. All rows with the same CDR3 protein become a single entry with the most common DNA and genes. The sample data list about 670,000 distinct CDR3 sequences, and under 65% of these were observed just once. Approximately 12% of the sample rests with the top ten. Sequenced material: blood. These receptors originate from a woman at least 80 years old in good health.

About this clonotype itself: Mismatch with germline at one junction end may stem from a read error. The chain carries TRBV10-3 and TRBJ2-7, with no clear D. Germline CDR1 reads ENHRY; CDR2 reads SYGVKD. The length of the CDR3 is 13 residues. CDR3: CAISEGPSYERYF. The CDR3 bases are TGTGCCATCAGTGAGGGACCCTCCTACGAGCGGTACTTC.

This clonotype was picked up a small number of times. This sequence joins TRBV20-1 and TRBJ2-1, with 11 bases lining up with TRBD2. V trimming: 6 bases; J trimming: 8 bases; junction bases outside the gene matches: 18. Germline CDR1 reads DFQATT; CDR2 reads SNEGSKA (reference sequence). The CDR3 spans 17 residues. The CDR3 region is CSAPRAVIAGGWDEQFF. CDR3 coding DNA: TGCAGTGCCCCGAGGGCCGTAATAGCGGGAGGGTGGGATGAGCAGTTCTTC.

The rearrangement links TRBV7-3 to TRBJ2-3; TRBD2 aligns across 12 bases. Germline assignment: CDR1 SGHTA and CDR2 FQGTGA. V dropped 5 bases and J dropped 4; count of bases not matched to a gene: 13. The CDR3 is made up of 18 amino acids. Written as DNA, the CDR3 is TGTGCCAGCAGCCCCGTGGGGGCTAGCGGGAGGGGAGCAGATACGCAGTATTTT. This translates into CASSPVGASGRGADTQYF.

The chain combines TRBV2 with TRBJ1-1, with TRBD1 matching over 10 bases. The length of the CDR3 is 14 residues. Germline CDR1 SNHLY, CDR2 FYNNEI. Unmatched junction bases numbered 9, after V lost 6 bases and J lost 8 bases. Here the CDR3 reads CASRGQGWNGEAFF. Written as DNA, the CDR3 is TGTGCCAGCAGGGGACAGGGGTGGAACGGGGAAGCTTTCTTT.

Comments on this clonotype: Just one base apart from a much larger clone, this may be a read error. The CDR3 spells CTSSLDNSGTYEQYF. CDR3 coding DNA: TGTACCAGCAGCTTAGATAATAGCGGGACTTACGAGCAGTACTTC. This chain connects TRBV7-2 to TRBJ2-1; 8 nucleotides align to TRBD2. The DNA end is more similar to TRBJ2-7, so the J call may be wrong. The CDR3 contains 15 residues. The germline gives CDR1 SGHTA, CDR2 FQGNSA.

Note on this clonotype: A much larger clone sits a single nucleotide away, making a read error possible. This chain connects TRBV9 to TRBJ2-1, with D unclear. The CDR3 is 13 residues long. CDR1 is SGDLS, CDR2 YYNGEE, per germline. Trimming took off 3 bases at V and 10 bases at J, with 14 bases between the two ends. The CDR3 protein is CASSGVSGGEQFF. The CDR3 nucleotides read TGTGCCAGCAGCGGAGTTTCCGGTGGGGAGCAGTTCTTC.

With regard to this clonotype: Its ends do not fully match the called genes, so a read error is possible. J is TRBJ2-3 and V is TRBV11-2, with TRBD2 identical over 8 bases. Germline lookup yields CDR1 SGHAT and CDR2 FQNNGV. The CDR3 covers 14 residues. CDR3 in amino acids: CASSLVREGATRYF. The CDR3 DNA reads TGTGCCAGCAGCTTAGTCCGGGAGGGAGCTACGCGGTATTTT.

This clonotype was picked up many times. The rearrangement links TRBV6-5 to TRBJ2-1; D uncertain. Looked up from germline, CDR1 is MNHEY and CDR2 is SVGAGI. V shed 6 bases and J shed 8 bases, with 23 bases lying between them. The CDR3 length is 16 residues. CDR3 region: CASSNQRRLLPHEQFF. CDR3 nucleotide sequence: TGTGCCAGCAGCAACCAGCGCCGCCTCTTGCCCCATGAGCAGTTCTTC.

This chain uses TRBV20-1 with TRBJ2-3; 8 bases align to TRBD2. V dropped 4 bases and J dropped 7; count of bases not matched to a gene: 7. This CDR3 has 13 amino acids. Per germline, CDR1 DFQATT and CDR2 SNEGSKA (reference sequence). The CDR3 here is CSATRTSSHTQYF. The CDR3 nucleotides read TGCAGTGCTACCCGGACTAGCAGTCATACGCAGTATTTT.

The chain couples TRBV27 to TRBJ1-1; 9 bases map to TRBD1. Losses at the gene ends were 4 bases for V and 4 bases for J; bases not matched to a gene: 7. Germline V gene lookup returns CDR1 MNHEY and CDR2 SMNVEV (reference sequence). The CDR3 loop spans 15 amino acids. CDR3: CASSWTGQGVTEAFF. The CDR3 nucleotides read TGTGCCAGCAGTTGGACGGGACAGGGCGTCACTGAAGCTTTCTTT.

The CDR3 here is CASSFQASYNEQFF. CDR3 nucleotide sequence: TGTGCCAGCAGCTTCCAGGCCTCCTACAATGAGCAGTTCTTC. This chain links TRBV7-9 with TRBJ2-1; no clear D. The V gene lost 3 bases and the J gene lost 0 bases, with 6 bases spanning the gap. This CDR3 is 14 amino acids long. Germline loops: CDR1 SEHNR, CDR2 FQNEAQ (reference sequence).

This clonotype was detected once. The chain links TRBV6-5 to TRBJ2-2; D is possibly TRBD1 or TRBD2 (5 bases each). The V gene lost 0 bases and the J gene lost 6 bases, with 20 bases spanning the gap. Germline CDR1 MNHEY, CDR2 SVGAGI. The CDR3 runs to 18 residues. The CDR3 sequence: CASSYSTGTSLIAGELFF. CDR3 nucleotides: TGTGCCAGCAGTTACTCGACCGGGACCTCTTTAATCGCCGGGGAGCTGTTTTTT.

The CDR3: CSARDPRGRFYGYTF. The CDR3 DNA is TGCAGTGCTAGAGATCCCCGGGGGCGGTTCTATGGCTACACCTTC. This chain links TRBV20-1 with TRBJ1-2, with D perhaps TRBD1 (6 bases). The CDR3 is 15 residues long. The V end lost 0 bases, the J end lost 4 bases, and 15 bases lay between the germline ends. Germline CDR1 reads DFQATT; CDR2 reads SNEGSKA (reference sequence).

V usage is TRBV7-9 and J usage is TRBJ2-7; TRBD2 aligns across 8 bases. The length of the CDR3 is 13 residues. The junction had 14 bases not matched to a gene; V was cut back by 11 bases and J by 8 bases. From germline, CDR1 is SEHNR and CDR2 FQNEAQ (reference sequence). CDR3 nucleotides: TGTGCCGCCGGGCGCGGGAGGATCGATAAGCAGTACTTC. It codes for CAAGRGRIDKQYF.